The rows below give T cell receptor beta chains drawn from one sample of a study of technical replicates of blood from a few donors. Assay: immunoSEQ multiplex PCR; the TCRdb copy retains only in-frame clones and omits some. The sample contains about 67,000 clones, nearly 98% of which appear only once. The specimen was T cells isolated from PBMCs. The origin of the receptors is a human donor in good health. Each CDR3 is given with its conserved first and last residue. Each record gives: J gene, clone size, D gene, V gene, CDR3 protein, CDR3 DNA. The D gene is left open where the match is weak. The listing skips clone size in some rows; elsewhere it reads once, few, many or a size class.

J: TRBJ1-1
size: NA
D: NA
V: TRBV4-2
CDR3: CASSQATGMNTEAFF
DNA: TGTGCCAGCAGCCAAGCCACGGGGATGAACACTGAAGCTTTCTTT

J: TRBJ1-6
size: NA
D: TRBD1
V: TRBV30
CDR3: CAWSFPDRVVSPLHF
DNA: TGTGCCTGGAGTTTTCCGGACAGGGTTGTGTCACCCCTCCACTTT

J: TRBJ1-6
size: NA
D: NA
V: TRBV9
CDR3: CASRFDPSRDSPLHF
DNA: TGTGCCAGCAGGTTCGACCCGAGCCGGGATTCACCCCTCCACTTT

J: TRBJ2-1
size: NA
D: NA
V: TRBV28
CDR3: CAINPPDSYNEQFF
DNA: TGTGCCATAAACCCGCCAGACTCCTACAATGAGCAGTTCTTC

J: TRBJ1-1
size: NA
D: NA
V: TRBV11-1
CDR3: CASSLAPGSAEAFF
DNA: TGTGCCAGCAGCTTAGCGCCAGGGTCAGCTGAAGCTTTCTTT

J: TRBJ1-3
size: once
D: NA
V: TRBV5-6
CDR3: CASRTGSYSGNTIYF
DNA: TGTGCCAGCAGGACTGGGTCCTACTCTGGAAACACCATATATTTT

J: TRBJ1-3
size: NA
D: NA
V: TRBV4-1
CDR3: CASSQARPSAIYF
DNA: TGCGCCAGCAGCCAGGCCAGGCCCTCCGCCATATATTTT

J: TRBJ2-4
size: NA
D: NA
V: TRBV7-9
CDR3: CASSLGNQAGSGNIQYF
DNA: TGTGCCAGCAGCTTAGGGAACCAGGCAGGCTCAGGAAACATTCAGTACTTC

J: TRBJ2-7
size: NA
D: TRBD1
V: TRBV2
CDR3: CASSESGGNFFYEQYF
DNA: TGTGCCAGCAGTGAGTCAGGGGGCAATTTTTTCTACGAGCAGTACTTC

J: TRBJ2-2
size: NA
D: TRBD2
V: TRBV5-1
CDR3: CASSSPQLAGTNTGELFF
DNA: TGCGCCAGCAGCTCCCCTCAGCTAGCGGGGACGAACACCGGGGAGCTGTTTTTT

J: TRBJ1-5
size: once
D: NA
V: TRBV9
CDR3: CASSGGGDNQPQHF
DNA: TGTGCCAGCAGCGGCGGAGGGGACAATCAGCCCCAGCATTTT

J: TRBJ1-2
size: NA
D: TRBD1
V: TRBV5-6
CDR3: CASSQDRDVITF
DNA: TGTGCCAGCAGCCAGGACAGGGATGTGATCACCTTC

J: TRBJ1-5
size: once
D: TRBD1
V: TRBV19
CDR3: CASSSNRGFRNQPQHF
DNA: TGTGCCAGTAGTTCAAACAGGGGATTTCGCAATCAGCCCCAGCATTTT

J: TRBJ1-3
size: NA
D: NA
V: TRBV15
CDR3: CATSRERGAGNTIYF
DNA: TGTGCCACCAGCAGAGAGAGAGGAGCCGGAAACACCATATATTTT

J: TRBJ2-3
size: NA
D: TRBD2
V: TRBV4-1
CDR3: CASSQRSSGTTGTDTQYF
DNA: TGCGCCAGCAGCCAACGGTCGAGCGGGACCACCGGCACAGATACGCAGTATTTT

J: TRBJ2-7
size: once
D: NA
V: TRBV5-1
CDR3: CASSLATGSQYEQYF
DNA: TGCGCCAGCAGCTTGGCCACGGGGTCCCAATACGAGCAGTACTTC

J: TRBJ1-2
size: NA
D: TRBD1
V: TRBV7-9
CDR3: CASSAGQVYGYTF
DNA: TGTGCCAGCAGCGCCGGACAGGTCTATGGCTACACCTTC

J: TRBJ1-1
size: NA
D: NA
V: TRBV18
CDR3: CASSPEDATEAFF
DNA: TGTGCCAGCTCACCGGAGGATGCCACTGAAGCTTTCTTT

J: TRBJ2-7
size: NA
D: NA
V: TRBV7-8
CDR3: CASSHLGKSIYEQYF
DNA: TGTGCCAGCAGCCATCTAGGCAAAAGCATATACGAGCAGTACTTC

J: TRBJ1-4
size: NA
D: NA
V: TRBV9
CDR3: CASSQVGGNEKLFF
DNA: TGTGCCAGCAGCCAAGTGGGGGGAAATGAAAAACTGTTTTTT

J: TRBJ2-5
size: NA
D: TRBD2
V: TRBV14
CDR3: CASSPGLAGQETQYF
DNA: TGTGCCAGCAGCCCAGGACTAGCGGGCCAAGAGACCCAGTACTTC

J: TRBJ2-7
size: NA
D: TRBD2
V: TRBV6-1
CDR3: CASSDPSDGLADYEQYF
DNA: TGTGCCAGCAGTGACCCCTCTGACGGGCTAGCGGACTACGAGCAGTACTTC

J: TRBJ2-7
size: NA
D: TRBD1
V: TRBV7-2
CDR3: CASSLGWGDRNYEQYF
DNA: TGTGCCAGCAGCTTAGGTTGGGGGGACAGGAATTACGAGCAGTACTTC

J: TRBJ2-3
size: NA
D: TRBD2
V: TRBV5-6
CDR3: CASILRGFSTDTQYF
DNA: TGTGCCAGCATCCTGCGGGGGTTTAGCACAGATACGCAGTATTTT

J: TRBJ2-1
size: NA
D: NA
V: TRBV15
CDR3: CATSRGYINEQFF
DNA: TGTGCCACCAGCAGGGGCTACATCAATGAGCAGTTCTTC

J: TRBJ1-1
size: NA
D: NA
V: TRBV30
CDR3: CAWHETVNTEAFF
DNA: TGTGCCTGGCACGAGACAGTGAACACTGAAGCTTTCTTT

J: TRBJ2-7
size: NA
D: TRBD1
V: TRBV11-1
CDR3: CASSLRRSGTGDYEQYF
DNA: TGTGCCAGCAGCTTAAGAAGATCCGGGACAGGGGACTACGAGCAGTACTTC

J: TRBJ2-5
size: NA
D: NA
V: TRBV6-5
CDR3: CASSGQLQETQYF
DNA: TGTGCCAGCAGTGGGCAGCTGCAAGAGACCCAGTACTTC

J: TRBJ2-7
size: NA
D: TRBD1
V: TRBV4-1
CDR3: CASSQGQGEYEQYF
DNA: TGCGCCAGCAGCCAAGGTCAGGGGGAGTACGAGCAGTACTTC

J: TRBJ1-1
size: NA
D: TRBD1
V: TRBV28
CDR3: CASSLGTGMNTEAFF
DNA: TGTGCCAGCAGTTTAGGGACAGGGATGAACACTGAAGCTTTCTTT

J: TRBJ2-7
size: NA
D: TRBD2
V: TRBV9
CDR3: CASSVQSLAGGTYEQYF
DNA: TGTGCCAGCAGCGTGCAGAGCCTAGCGGGCGGAACCTACGAGCAGTACTTC

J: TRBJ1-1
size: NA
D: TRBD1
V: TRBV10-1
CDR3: CASSPNPQGQAFF
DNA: TGCGCCAGCAGTCCAAATCCACAGGGGCAAGCTTTCTTT

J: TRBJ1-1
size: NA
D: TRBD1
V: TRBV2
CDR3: CASRGQVNTEAFF
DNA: TGTGCCAGCAGGGGACAGGTTAACACTGAAGCTTTCTTT

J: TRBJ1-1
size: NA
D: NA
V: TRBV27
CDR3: CASSLSGTEAFF
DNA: TGTGCCAGCAGTTTGTCGGGAACTGAAGCTTTCTTT

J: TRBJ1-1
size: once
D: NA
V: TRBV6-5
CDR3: CASSYSRVTTEAFF
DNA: TGTGCCAGCAGTTACTCGAGGGTGACCACTGAAGCTTTCTTT

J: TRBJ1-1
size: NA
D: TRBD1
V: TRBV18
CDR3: CASSPGQGIGYTEAFF
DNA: TGTGCCAGCTCACCGGGACAGGGAATTGGTTACACTGAAGCTTTCTTT

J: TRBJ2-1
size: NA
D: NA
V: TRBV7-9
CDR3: CASSSFNEQFF
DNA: TGTGCCAGCAGCTCTTTCAATGAGCAGTTCTTC

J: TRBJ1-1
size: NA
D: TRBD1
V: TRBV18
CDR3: CASSATWDRVRRNTEAFF
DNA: TGTGCCAGCTCAGCCACTTGGGACAGGGTCAGGCGGAACACTGAAGCTTTCTTT

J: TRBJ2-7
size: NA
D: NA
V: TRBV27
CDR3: CASSPSGLYEQYF
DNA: TGTGCCAGCAGTCCGTCCGGACTCTACGAGCAGTACTTC

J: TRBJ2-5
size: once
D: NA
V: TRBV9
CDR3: CASSLDYPRETQYF
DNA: TGTGCCAGCAGCCTGGACTACCCCCGAGAGACCCAGTACTTC

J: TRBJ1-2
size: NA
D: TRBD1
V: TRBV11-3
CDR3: CASSPGGGTDLDGYTF
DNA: TGTGCCAGCAGCCCCGGAGGAGGGACAGACTTGGATGGCTACACCTTC

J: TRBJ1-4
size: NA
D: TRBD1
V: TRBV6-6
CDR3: CASRRQGENEKLFF
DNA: TGTGCCAGCAGGCGACAGGGTGAAAATGAAAAACTGTTTTTT

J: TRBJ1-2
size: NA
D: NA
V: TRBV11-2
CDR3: CASSLGMGAVDRYGYTF
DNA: TGTGCCAGCAGCTTAGGGATGGGCGCCGTCGATCGCTATGGCTACACCTTC

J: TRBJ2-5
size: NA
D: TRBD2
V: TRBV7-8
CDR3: CASSGGTLAGYWEETQYF
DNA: TGTGCCAGCAGCGGCGGGACTTTAGCGGGATATTGGGAAGAGACCCAGTACTTC

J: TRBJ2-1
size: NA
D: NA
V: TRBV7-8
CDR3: CASRSSGGYNEQFF
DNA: TGTGCCAGCAGAAGTTCCGGGGGATACAATGAGCAGTTCTTC

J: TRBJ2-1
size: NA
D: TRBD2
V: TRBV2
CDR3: CASTDSDRTSGNGPRFF
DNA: TGTGCCAGCACCGACTCGGACCGGACTAGCGGGAACGGCCCCCGCTTCTTC